The text below deals with one TCR beta chain. The data are from a study of shared clonotypes between healthy human individuals. Generated by immunoSEQ multiplex PCR, the TCRdb table keeps only in-frame clones and is missing some. The table lists 2 million to 3 million clones, 90% to 95% of them singletons. The CDR3 consists of 15 residues. Trimming at V came to 2 bases and at J to 6 bases, leaving 8 bases not matched to a gene. Germline assignment: CDR1 ENHRY and CDR2 SYGVKD. The clonotype comes from a man between 18 and 35 years old in good health. Some clones in this sample may be carry-over from other donors' samples. The rearrangement uses TRBV10-3 and TRBJ2-3; 7 nucleotides line up with TRBD1. The sequencing sample was made of naive CD4+ T cells from PBMCs. Indicated subset: CD45RA+ positively selected. The CDR3 sequence is CAISEPGQPFDTQYF. The CDR3 DNA follows: TGTGCCATCAGTGAGCCGGGACAGCCCTTCGATACGCAGTATTTT.